Following are 28 T cell receptor beta chains from one sample sequenced in a study of T cells in Graves' hyperthyroidism and ophthalmopathy. RNA transcripts yielded amplified TCR beta CDR3 regions. Initially, a first-round RT-PCR of the TCR CDR3 employed the HTBI primer set. TCRdb recomputed calls from the multiplex PCR reads with MiXCR, one row per CDR3 protein. There are 200,000 to 250,000 distinct CDR3 sequences in the sample; less than 20% occur only once, and 53% lies in the top ten. The sequenced sample was blood. Every receptor here comes from a woman in her fifties or sixties with Graves' hyperthyroidism.

This clonotype has just a few counts. The chain uses TRBV30 and TRBJ1-1; D is unresolved. This CDR3 is 14 amino acids long. The germline CDR1 and CDR2 sequences are GTSNPN and SVGIG (reference sequence). The V end lost 0 bases, the J end lost 4 bases, and 12 bases lay between the germline ends. The CDR3 here is CAWSVFTSGTEAFF. Written as DNA, the CDR3 is TGTGCCTGGAGTGTCTTTACGTCCGGCACTGAAGCTTTCTTT.

There are many counts of this clonotype. The CDR3 coding sequence is TGTGCCAGCAGTCCCAGCCCCGCGGGACTAGCTCACGAGCAGTACTTC. This codes for CASSPSPAGLAHEQYF. The J gene is TRBJ2-7, the V gene TRBV28; 9 bases fit TRBD2. The J segment lost 5 bases and the V segment lost 5 bases, leaving 13 bases of the junction unmatched. The CDR3 is 16 residues long. Germline assignment: CDR1 MDHEN and CDR2 SYDVKM.

This clonotype was picked up many times. The rearrangement joins TRBV3-1 to TRBJ2-1; D is possibly TRBD2 (5 bases). Trimming stripped 5 bases from V and 3 bases from J, with 11 bases between. This CDR3 contains 14 residues. Germline CDR1 is LGHDT and CDR2 is YNNKEL (reference sequence). The CDR3 here is CASSTMAGYNEQFF. For the CDR3, the DNA is TGTGCCAGCAGCACAATGGCGGGCTACAATGAGCAGTTCTTC.

With regard to this clonotype: The missing conserved phenylalanine or tryptophan at the end of this CDR3 makes a read error likely. V and J are TRBV7-7 and TRBJ2-1; 11 bases line up with TRBD2. Looked up from germline, CDR1 is SSHAT and CDR2 is FNYEAQ (reference sequence). CDR3 length: 15 amino acids. This CDR3 is CASSTSGSTYNEQFL. The CDR3 DNA sequence: TGTGCTAGCAGCACTAGCGGGAGTACCTACAATGAGCAGTTCCTC.

This clonotype was recorded at least ten times. The rearrangement uses TRBV7-8 and TRBJ2-1, with D perhaps matching TRBD1 or TRBD2 (6 bases each). The V end was cut by 5 bases, the J end by 5 bases, with 16 bases between. Germline V lookup: CDR1 SGHVS, CDR2 FQNEAQ. This CDR3 has 15 amino acids. The CDR3 spells CASSLSSGADNEQFF. In nucleotides, the CDR3 is TGTGCCAGCAGCCTATCCTCGGGGGCAGACAATGAGCAGTTCTTC.

This clonotype appeared many times. V usage is TRBV4-1 and J usage is TRBJ2-1; tentatively, D is TRBD2 (5 bases). This CDR3 contains 18 residues. Germline assignment: CDR1 MGHRA and CDR2 YSYEKL. The germline V and J ends were trimmed by 1 base and 2 bases, with 18 bases remaining between them. CDR3 sequence: CASSQGQTRDPPYNEQFF. Here the CDR3 DNA reads TGCGCCAGCAGCCAAGGACAAACTAGGGATCCTCCCTACAATGAGCAGTTCTTC.

V usage is TRBV9 and J usage is TRBJ2-7; D is unresolved. Germline V CDR1 and CDR2: SGDLS, YYNGEE. This CDR3 region has 14 residues. Trimming left V 4 bases short and J 2 bases short, with 13 bases between. The CDR3 nucleotides read TGTGCCAGCAGCTCCGAGGTGGCAGCCTACGAGCAGTACTTC. Translated: CASSSEVAAYEQYF.

This clonotype was seen at least ten times. The rearrangement links TRBV27 to TRBJ1-1; 9 bases map to TRBD1. V lost 2 bases, J lost 3 bases, and 13 bases stayed unmatched. This CDR3 is 18 amino acids long. CDR1 and CDR2 from the germline V gene are MNHEY and SMNVEV (reference sequence). CDR3 DNA sequence: TGTGCCAGCAGTTTACGGGGACAGGGAGGAATTCGGGACACTGAAGCTTTCTTT. Translating gives CASSLRGQGGIRDTEAFF.

Details on this clonotype: This may be a read error: a much more frequent sequence differs by one nucleotide. CDR3 sequence (DNA): TGTGCCAGCAGTCTCACTCCCACCGGCTACACCGGGGAGCTGTCTTTT. Protein sequence: CASSLTPTGYTGELSF. The rearrangement uses TRBV27 and TRBJ2-2, with D perhaps matching TRBD2 (5 bases). The V gene's germline CDR1 is MNHEY and CDR2 SMNVEV (reference sequence). The CDR3 has 16 amino acids.

This clonotype has at least ten counts. The chain carries TRBV12-3 or TRBV12-4 and TRBJ2-1; D is uncertain. The CDR3 runs to 17 residues. Trimming removed 3 bases from V and 0 bases from J, with 15 bases in between. The CDR3 DNA follows: TGTGCCAGCAGTTTGTTTGAAGGGCTAAGCTCCTACAATGAGCAGTTCTTC. This encodes CASSLFEGLSSYNEQFF.

This clonotype was seen at least ten times. The chain joins TRBV28 to TRBJ2-7; TRBD2 might be the D (5 bases). Germline lookup yields CDR1 MDHEN and CDR2 SYDVKM. Trimming removed 3 bases from V and 6 bases from J, with 15 bases in between. The CDR3 totals 14 residues. This CDR3 is CASSFHPPSFEQYF. For the CDR3, the DNA is TGTGCCAGCAGTTTCCACCCTCCTAGCTTCGAGCAGTACTTC.

In its sample, this clonotype was seen many times. This chain links TRBV3-1 with TRBJ2-7; D not certain. This CDR3 region has 16 residues. Trimming left V 4 bases short and J 3 bases short, with 19 bases between. The germline CDR1 and CDR2 sequences are LGHDT and YNNKEL (reference sequence). In nucleotides, the CDR3 is TGTGCCAGCAGCCCGCGAAGGGCAGCCGAAGACTACGAGCAGTACTTC. It encodes CASSPRRAAEDYEQYF.

This clonotype was observed a few times. CDR3 in DNA: TGCGCCAGCACCCACTCGGGGGCCAGTCCCTATGGCTACACCTTC. Translated, it gives CASTHSGASPYGYTF. The chain uses TRBV4-1 and TRBJ1-2, with D possibly TRBD1 on 6 matching bases. The ends were cut back, 7 bases at V and 4 bases at J, with 19 bases in the middle. The CDR3 loop spans 15 amino acids. Per the germline V gene, CDR1 is MGHRA and CDR2 is YSYEKL.

Here the CDR3 DNA reads TGTGCCTGGCAAGCGCTAAGAGAGCAGTACTTC. The encoded protein is CAWQALREQYF. The V call is TRBV30, the J call TRBJ2-7; no definite D call. The CDR3 is 11 residues long. Germline lookup yields CDR1 GTSNPN and CDR2 SVGIG (reference sequence). The V end was cut by 5 bases, the J end by 7 bases, with 12 bases between. Full variable domain (missing parts from reference TRBV30 and TRBJ2-7): SQTIHQWPATLVQPVGSPLSLECTVEGTSNPNLYWYRQAAGRGLQLLFYSVGIGQISSEVPQNLSASRPQDRQFILSSKKLLLSDSGFYLCAWQALREQYFGPGTRLTVT.

To note about this clonotype: One end of the junction is discordant with germline, which a read error may explain. This sequence joins TRBV10-3 and TRBJ2-1; TRBD2 matches 11 bases. The CDR3 totals 15 residues. CDR1 is ENHRY, CDR2 SYGVKD, per germline. This CDR3 is CAIGESGTSGNEQFF. The DNA of the CDR3 is TGTGCCATCGGTGAGTCGGGGACTAGCGGCAATGAGCAGTTCTTC.

This clonotype was found many times. The chain employs TRBV5-5 and TRBJ1-2; TRBD1 is a possible D gene (6 bases). This CDR3 region has 15 residues. The germline V gene has CDR1 SGHKS and CDR2 YYEKEE (reference sequence). The V end was cut by 4 bases, the J end by 4 bases, with 17 bases between. The CDR3 here is CASSPWGARGYGYTF. In DNA, the CDR3 is TGTGCCAGCAGCCCCTGGGGGGCGCGGGGCTATGGCTACACCTTC. Complete variable domain (other parts from reference TRBV5-5 and TRBJ1-2): DAGVTQSPTHLIKTRGQQVTLRCSPISGHKSVSWYQQVLGQGPQFIFQYYEKEERGRGNFPDRFSARQFPNYSSELNVNALLLGDSALYLCASSPWGARGYGYTFGSGTRLTVV.

This clonotype was recorded many times. The rearrangement uses TRBV28 and TRBJ1-1, with D uncertain. Germline V CDR1 and CDR2: MDHEN, SYDVKM. Between the trimmed V and J ends, which lost 3 bases and 2 bases, there was a span of 4 bases. The CDR3 is made up of 12 amino acids. CDR3 nucleotide sequence: TGTGCCAGCAGTTTCTCTAACACTGAAGCTTTCTTT. This encodes CASSFSNTEAFF.

The chain is built from TRBV7-9 and TRBJ1-4; D gene unclear. This CDR3 has 18 amino acids. Looked up from germline, CDR1 is SEHNR and CDR2 is FQNEAQ (reference sequence). V lost 6 bases and J lost 7, with 27 bases in between. The CDR3 bases are TGTGCCAGCAGTTTCCGGTCCGCTAGTGGAGAAGTGGGTGAAAAACTGTTTTTT. Protein sequence: CASSFRSASGEVGEKLFF.

A remark on this clonotype: A much larger clone sits a single nucleotide away, making a read error possible. This rearrangement joins TRBV10-3 to TRBJ1-5, with 8 bases aligning to TRBD1. J gave up 2 bases and V 10 bases, and 4 bases lay outside the gene matches. Germline V gene lookup returns CDR1 ENHRY and CDR2 SYGVKD. CDR3 length: 13 residues. The CDR3, as DNA: TGTGCCAACGACAGGGGCGGCAATCAGCCCCAGCATTTT. As protein: CANDRGGNQPQHF.

This clonotype was seen only a few times. The chain has TRBV19 and TRBJ1-5; 7 positions match TRBD1. This CDR3 region has 16 residues. The ends lost 4 bases at V and 1 base at J; junction bases unmatched: 7. Germline CDR1 LNHDA, CDR2 SQIVND (reference sequence). DNA for the CDR3: TGTGCCAGTAGTACACCGGGACAGTTAAGCAATCAGCCCCAGCATTTT. Residues: CASSTPGQLSNQPQHF.

This clonotype has just a few counts. This rearrangement joins TRBV10-3 to TRBJ2-1; 12 bases agree with TRBD2. Germline V gene data show CDR1 as ENHRY and CDR2 as SYGVKD. The CDR3 contains 18 residues. Trimming removed 0 bases from V and 3 bases from J; junction bases left unmatched: 6. The CDR3 loop reads CAISESWSSGRGYNEQFF. The CDR3 DNA reads as TGTGCCATCAGTGAGTCGTGGTCTAGCGGGAGGGGCTACAATGAGCAGTTCTTC.

Many counts were recorded for this clonotype. The chain has TRBV6-1 and TRBJ2-7; D not resolved. In germline, CDR1 is MNHNS, CDR2 SASEGT. The V and J ends lost 7 bases and 5 bases respectively, with 9 bases between them. This CDR3 has 11 amino acids. DNA for the CDR3: TGTGCCAGCATTTCGTTGAACGAGCAGTACTTC. Its translation is CASISLNEQYF.

This clonotype was recorded many times. The J gene is TRBJ2-1, the V gene TRBV28, with D tentatively TRBD2 (5 bases). The V and J ends lost 3 bases and 13 bases respectively, with 13 bases between them. The CDR3 has 12 residues. Germline assignment: CDR1 MDHEN and CDR2 SYDVKM. Here the CDR3 DNA reads TGTGCCAGCAGTTTTTCCGAGGGAGCACAGTTCTTC. This sequence encodes CASSFSEGAQFF.

This clonotype was counted at least ten times. This chain joins TRBV2 and TRBJ1-1; 8 bases are a match to TRBD1. CDR1 and CDR2 from the germline V gene are SNHLY and FYNNEI. The trim removed 4 bases at V and 0 bases at J, leaving 4 bases unmatched. The CDR3 is 15 amino acids. Here the CDR3 reads CASSADRGMNTEAFF. CDR3 nucleotide sequence: TGTGCCAGCAGTGCTGACAGGGGCATGAACACTGAAGCTTTCTTT.

This clonotype has at least ten counts. J is TRBJ1-5 and V is TRBV2, with D perhaps TRBD1 (5 bases). This CDR3 comprises 14 residues. Germline V gene lookup returns CDR1 SNHLY and CDR2 FYNNEI. V lost 6 bases and J 1 base, leaving 10 bases between the germline ends. The CDR3 here is CASSHDSSNQPQHF. The DNA for the CDR3 is TGTGCCAGCAGCCATGACAGCAGCAATCAGCCCCAGCATTTT.

This clonotype was detected ten times or more. The CDR3 spells CSARRLAENNEQFF. As DNA, the CDR3 is TGCAGTGCTAGACGGCTAGCGGAGAACAATGAGCAGTTCTTC. The chain uses TRBV20-1 and TRBJ2-1, with TRBD2 matching 7 bases. The CDR3 has 14 residues. Trimming cost V 2 bases and J 5 bases; bases outside gene matches: 6. Germline V gene sequence: CDR1 DFQATT, CDR2 SNEGSKA (reference sequence).

This clonotype was seen at least ten times. The rearrangement joins TRBV20-1 to TRBJ2-3; TRBD2 aligns across 12 bases. CDR3 size: 15 residues. Germline CDR1 is DFQATT and CDR2 is SNEGSKA (reference sequence). V shed 6 bases, J shed 2 bases, and the junction held 6 bases outside the gene matches. The CDR3, as DNA: TGCAGTGCCACCGGGACTAGCGGGTTCACAGATACGCAGTATTTT. It encodes CSATGTSGFTDTQYF.

This chain links TRBV19 with TRBJ1-1; D call uncertain. The CDR3 has 13 amino acids. CDR1 and CDR2 (germline): LNHDA, SQIVND (reference sequence). Trimming took 8 bases from V and 6 from J, leaving 16 bases between them. CDR3 nucleotide sequence: TGTGCCAGTCACTCAGTCGGCTGGCCTGAAGCTTTCTTT. Amino acid sequence: CASHSVGWPEAFF.